Each of the 24 T cell receptor beta chains below was sequenced from the same sample in a study of blood T cell repertoires in COVID-19. TCRdb's table, derived via immunoSEQ multiplex PCR, lists solely in-frame clones and lacks some. The sample consists of some 130,000 clones, over 75% of them appearing once. The sequenced material came from peripheral blood. The receptor source for this set is a woman in her sixties or seventies with acute or convalescent COVID-19.

J is TRBJ1-5 and V is TRBV6-5; no clear D. The CDR3 covers 11 residues. Germline values: CDR1 MNHEY, CDR2 SVGAGI. Trimming pared 4 bases from V and 5 bases from J, leaving 3 bases between. Here the CDR3 reads CASSSYQPQHF. Here the CDR3 DNA reads TGTGCCAGCAGTTCTTATCAGCCCCAGCATTTT.

This chain connects TRBV20-1 to TRBJ2-1, with D unresolved. Germline V gives CDR1 DFQATT, CDR2 SNEGSKA (reference sequence). V was shortened by 8 bases and J by 7 bases, with 12 bases between the two germline ends. This CDR3 spans 11 amino acids. The CDR3 reads CSLDFENEQFF. Written as DNA, the CDR3 is TGCAGTCTCGACTTTGAGAATGAGCAGTTCTTC.

The chain carries TRBV19 and TRBJ1-1, with D perhaps matching TRBD1 (5 bases). Germline V lookup: CDR1 LNHDA, CDR2 SQIVND (reference sequence). V was shortened by 6 bases and J by 9 bases, with 23 bases between the two germline ends. The CDR3 has 15 amino acids. CDR3 residues: CASSIDKKQAVKAFF. The DNA for the CDR3 is TGTGCCAGTAGCATCGACAAAAAACAGGCCGTTAAAGCTTTCTTT.

This sequence joins TRBV28 and TRBJ1-4; 9 nucleotides line up with TRBD1. This CDR3 has 14 amino acids. V gave up 6 bases and J gave up 7 bases; unmatched junction bases: 6. CDR1 is MDHEN, CDR2 SYDVKM, per germline. CDR3 amino acids: CASRSTGGREKLFF. DNA for the CDR3: TGTGCCAGCAGGTCGACAGGGGGACGTGAAAAACTGTTTTTT.

This clone was found a few times. The chain links TRBV3-1 (or the pseudogene TRBV3-2) to TRBJ1-1; no firm D call. Germline CDR1 reads LGHDT; CDR2 reads YNNKEL (reference sequence). V lost 6 bases, J lost 2 bases, and 16 bases lay in between. The CDR3 has 15 residues. The CDR3 region is CASSPNHLRNTEAFF. For the CDR3, the DNA is TGTGCCAGCAGTCCCAACCACCTACGAAACACTGAAGCTTTCTTT.

A single count supports this clone. This chain uses TRBV11-2 with TRBJ2-3, with 9 bases aligning to TRBD2. The CDR3 runs 17 residues. Germline V gene sequence: CDR1 SGHAT, CDR2 FQNNGV. The V gene end was trimmed by 5 bases and the J gene end by 4 bases; junction bases not matched to a gene: 13. The CDR3 nucleotides read TGTGCCAGCAGCCCATATATTAGCGGGAGAGAGGCAGATACGCAGTATTTT. Its protein is CASSPYISGREADTQYF.

The chain employs TRBV3-1 (or the pseudogene TRBV3-2) and TRBJ2-2; D is ambiguous. Trimming took 6 bases from V and 5 from J, leaving 4 bases between them. This CDR3 contains 11 residues. The germline gives CDR1 LGHDT, CDR2 YNNKEL (reference sequence). The CDR3 protein is CASRRTGELFF. The DNA of the CDR3 is TGTGCCAGCAGGCGGACCGGGGAGCTGTTTTTT.

V usage is TRBV7-9 and J usage is TRBJ2-7, with 11 bases aligning to TRBD1. This CDR3 spans 15 amino acids. J was trimmed by 5 bases and V by 4 bases; bases with no gene match: 7. From germline, CDR1 is SEHNR and CDR2 FQNEAQ (reference sequence). CDR3 region: CASSSPGQGVHEQYF. The CDR3 DNA reads as TGTGCCAGCAGCTCACCGGGACAGGGGGTCCACGAGCAGTACTTC.

This clone was detected only once. This sequence joins TRBV28 and TRBJ2-7; 9 bases are shared with TRBD2. Trimming took 8 bases from V and 7 from J; bases not matched to a gene: 6. Germline CDR1 is MDHEN and CDR2 is SYDVKM. The CDR3 loop spans 12 amino acids. The CDR3 sequence: CASGGLAGEQYF. DNA for the CDR3: TGTGCCAGCGGGGGACTAGCTGGGGAGCAGTACTTC.

The rearrangement joins TRBV6-5 to TRBJ1-2, with D perhaps matching TRBD1 (6 bases). V shed 6 bases and J shed 0 bases, with 11 bases lying between them. From germline, CDR1 is MNHEY and CDR2 SVGAGI. This CDR3 region has 14 residues. For the CDR3, the DNA is TGTGCCAGCAGGGGGACACCCTCTAACTATGGCTACACCTTC. This translates into CASRGTPSNYGYTF.

This clone was found a few times. The chain employs TRBV15 and TRBJ2-5; 9 bases agree with TRBD2. Losses at the gene ends were 8 bases for V and 1 base for J; bases not matched to a gene: 11. The CDR3 has 16 residues. The germline gives CDR1 LNHNV, CDR2 YYDKDF (reference sequence). The CDR3 coding sequence is TGTGCCACCTCTAGACAGAGCGGGAGGCGCCAAGAGACCCAGTACTTC. It specifies CATSRQSGRRQETQYF.

This clone was seen only a few times. This specimen includes other DNA sequences encoding the same CDR3. The chain combines TRBV28 with TRBJ1-1; 8 positions agree with TRBD1. The CDR3 totals 14 residues. The ends lost 3 bases at V and 0 bases at J; junction bases unmatched: 0. The germline V gene encodes CDR1 MDHEN and CDR2 SYDVKM. CDR3 nucleotides: TGTGCCAGCAGTTTGGACAGGGTGAACACTGAAGCTTTCTTT. Translating gives CASSLDRVNTEAFF.

The rearrangement joins TRBV4-1 to TRBJ2-1; 11 bases line up with TRBD2. This CDR3 spans 20 amino acids. Trimming removed 2 bases from V and 3 bases from J; junction bases left unmatched: 15. Germline loops: CDR1 MGHRA, CDR2 YSYEKL. The CDR3 nucleotides read TGCGCCAGCAGCCAAAGGTCCGGGACTAGCGGAGGTGGGGGCTACAATGAGCAGTTCTTC. Protein: CASSQRSGTSGGGGYNEQFF.

The V call is TRBV12-2, the J call TRBJ1-1; TRBD1 is taken as the D call from the table, unchecked against the DNA. TRBV12-2 is a documented pseudogene. The CDR3 sequence is 16 residues long. CDR3: CASRLEGDRADTEAFF. CDR3 bases: TGTGCAAGTCGCTTAGAAGGAGACAGGGCGGACACTGAAGCTTTCTTT.

V and J are TRBV6-1 and TRBJ2-7, with D unresolved. The germline V gene encodes CDR1 MNHNS and CDR2 SASEGT. The germline V and J ends were trimmed by 2 bases and 4 bases, with 9 bases remaining between them. There are 13 residues in the CDR3. The CDR3 sequence: CASSEHIGYEQYV. As DNA, the CDR3 is TGTGCCAGCAGTGAACATATCGGGTACGAGCAGTACGTC.

This chain uses TRBV28 with TRBJ2-7; D gene uncertain. The CDR3 length is 12 residues. V was trimmed by 5 bases and J by 4 bases, leaving 9 bases between them. Germline V CDR1 and CDR2: MDHEN, SYDVKM. CDR3 sequence: CASSLSRYEQYF. CDR3 DNA: TGTGCCAGCAGTCTATCCCGTTACGAGCAGTACTTC.

This clone showed up just a few times. V usage is TRBV19 and J usage is TRBJ2-1, with 9 positions matching TRBD1. Looked up from germline, CDR1 is LNHDA and CDR2 is SQIVND (reference sequence). Losses at the gene ends were 4 bases for V and 4 bases for J; bases not matched to a gene: 8. The length of the CDR3 is 16 residues. This chain's CDR3 is CASSNSGTGIYNEQFF. The CDR3 bases are TGTGCCAGTAGTAATTCCGGGACAGGGATATACAATGAGCAGTTCTTC.

The chain combines TRBV4-2 with TRBJ2-5, with TRBD2 as a possible D gene (6 bases). The germline V gene has CDR1 LGHNA and CDR2 YNFKEQ. The V end lost 3 bases, the J end lost 1 base, and 6 bases lay between the germline ends. The CDR3 sequence is 13 residues long. CDR3 residues: CASSHGGQETQYF. The CDR3 DNA sequence: TGTGCCAGCAGCCACGGGGGCCAAGAGACCCAGTACTTC.

V usage is TRBV7-2 and J usage is TRBJ1-1, with 10 nucleotides matching TRBD1. Germline-derived CDR1 and CDR2 are SGHTA and FQGNSA. The CDR3 sequence is 15 residues long. Trimming cost V 1 base and J 3 bases; bases outside gene matches: 2. The CDR3 DNA sequence: TGTGCCAGCAGCTTAGAGGACAGGGGGGACACTGAAGCTTTCTTT. Its protein product is CASSLEDRGDTEAFF.

Here the CDR3 reads CAWRDRGWSEAFF. CDR3 nucleotides: TGTGCCTGGCGGGACAGGGGATGGTCTGAAGCTTTCTTT. V usage is TRBV30 and J usage is TRBJ1-1, with 10 bases fitting TRBD1. Germline V CDR1 and CDR2: GTSNPN, SVGIG (reference sequence). V lost 5 bases, J lost 6 bases, and 6 bases stayed unmatched. This CDR3 comprises 13 residues.

The chain combines TRBV3-1 (or the pseudogene TRBV3-2) with TRBJ1-5, with D hard to call. With 3 bases removed from V and 0 bases from J, the gap between germline ends came to 9 bases. The CDR3 has 15 residues. Germline CDR1 and CDR2: LGHDT and YNNKEL (reference sequence). The CDR3 protein is CASSHGAYSNQPQHF. In DNA, the CDR3 is TGTGCCAGCAGCCATGGAGCTTATAGCAATCAGCCCCAGCATTTT.

V and J are TRBV5-1 and TRBJ2-3; 7 positions agree with TRBD1. The CDR3 is 14 residues long. J gave up 4 bases and V 4 bases, and 6 bases lay outside the gene matches. CDR1 is SGHRS and CDR2 is YFSETQ in the germline V gene. The CDR3 reads CASSRRTGADTQYF. Written as DNA, the CDR3 is TGCGCCAGCAGCCGGAGAACAGGGGCAGATACGCAGTATTTT.

The V and J genes are TRBV25-1 and TRBJ2-1; 10 bases agree with TRBD1. The germline CDR1 and CDR2 sequences are MGHDK and SYGVNS. The J segment lost 6 bases and the V segment lost 6 bases, leaving 8 bases of the junction unmatched. This CDR3 comprises 15 residues. The CDR3 sequence: CASRASGQGFNEQFF. DNA for the CDR3: TGTGCCAGCAGAGCCTCGGGACAGGGGTTCAATGAGCAGTTCTTC.

This rearrangement joins TRBV18 to TRBJ2-2; weak D call: TRBD2 (5 bases). V was shortened by 2 bases and J by 10 bases, with 8 bases between the two germline ends. Germline CDR1 and CDR2: KGHSH and LQKENI. This CDR3 region has 12 residues. CDR3 DNA sequence: TGTGCCAGCTCACCAGACTACCTGGAGCTGTTTTTT. Protein product: CASSPDYLELFF.